Detailed here is one T cell receptor (beta chain). Its antigen is unidentified. These data are taken from a study of OX40 agonist ivuxolimab in advanced cancers. Trimming removed 2 bases from V and 3 bases from J, with 7 bases in between. Per the germline V gene, CDR1 is MDHEN and CDR2 is SYDVKM. The CDR3 runs 13 residues. Regarding the study as a whole: There were, on average, more expanded clones in CD8+ T cells than in CD4+. Researchers did not determine the expanded peripheral T cells' antigen specificity.

The method was immunoSEQ multiplex PCR; TCRdb's version includes in-frame clones alone and lacks a portion of them. The repertoire consists of tens of thousands of clones, with 60% to 80% occurring once and the leading ten covering 2% to 2.5%. Sample: CD4+ or CD8+ T cells sorted from blood, taken in a trial of the OX40 agonist ivuxolimab. The clonotype comes from an adult with an advanced solid tumor such as melanoma, head and neck, liver or kidney cancer. J is TRBJ2-5 and V is TRBV28; a possible D gene is TRBD2 (5 bases). The CDR3 sequence is CASSLGREETQYF. The CDR3 nucleotides read TGTGCCAGCAGTTTAGGGCGGGAAGAGACCCAGTACTTC.